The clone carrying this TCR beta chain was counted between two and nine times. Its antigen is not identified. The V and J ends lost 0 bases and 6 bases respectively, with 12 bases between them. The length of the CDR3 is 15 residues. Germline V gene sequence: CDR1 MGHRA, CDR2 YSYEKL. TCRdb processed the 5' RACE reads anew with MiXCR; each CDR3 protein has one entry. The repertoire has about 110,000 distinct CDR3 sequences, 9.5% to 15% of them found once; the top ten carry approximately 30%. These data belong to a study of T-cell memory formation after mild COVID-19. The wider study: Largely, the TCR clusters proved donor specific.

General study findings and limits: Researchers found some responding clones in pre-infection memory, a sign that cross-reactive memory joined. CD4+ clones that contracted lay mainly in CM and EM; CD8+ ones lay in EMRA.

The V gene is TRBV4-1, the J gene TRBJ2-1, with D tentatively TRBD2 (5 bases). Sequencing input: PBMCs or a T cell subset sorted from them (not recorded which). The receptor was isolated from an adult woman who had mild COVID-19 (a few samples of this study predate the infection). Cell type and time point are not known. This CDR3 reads CASSQEVGGINEQFF. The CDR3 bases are TGCGCCAGCAGCCAAGAGGTTGGAGGCATCAATGAGCAGTTCTTC.